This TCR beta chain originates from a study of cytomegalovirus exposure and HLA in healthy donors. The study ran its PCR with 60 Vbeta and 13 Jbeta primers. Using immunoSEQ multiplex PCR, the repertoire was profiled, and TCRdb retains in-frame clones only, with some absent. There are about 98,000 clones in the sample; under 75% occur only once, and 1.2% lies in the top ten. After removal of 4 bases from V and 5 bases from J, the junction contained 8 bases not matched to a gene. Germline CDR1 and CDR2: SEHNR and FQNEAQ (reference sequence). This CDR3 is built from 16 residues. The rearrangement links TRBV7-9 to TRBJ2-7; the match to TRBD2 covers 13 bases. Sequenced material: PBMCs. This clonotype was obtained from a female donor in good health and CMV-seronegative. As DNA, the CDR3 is TGTGCCAGCAGCTCTCCCGGGACTAGCGGGGTCCACGAGCAGTACTTC. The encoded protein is CASSSPGTSGVHEQYF. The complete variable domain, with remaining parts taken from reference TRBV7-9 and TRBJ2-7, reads DTGVSQNPRHKITKRGQNVTFRCDPISEHNRLYWYRQTLGQGPEFLTYFQNEAQLEKSRLLSDRFSAERPKGSFSTLEIQRTEQGDSAMYLCASSSPGTSGVHEQYFGPGTRLTVT.